These T cell receptor beta chains were read from a single sample in a study of blood T cell repertoires in COVID-19. Measured with immunoSEQ multiplex PCR; TCRdb has only the in-frame clones, and not every one. Here the sample spans under 300,000 clones, roughly 82% being singletons. Specimen: peripheral blood. These receptors were taken from a woman aged 80 or over with active or convalescent COVID-19. Each CDR3 is given with its conserved first and last residue. D genes are given only for firm matches. For some rows the clone size is stated as once, few or many, or as a class when expanded; others skip it.

v_gene	j_gene	abundance	d_gene	len	CDR3nt	CDR3aa
TRBV9	TRBJ1-4	-	TRBD1	15	TGTGCCAGCAGCGTCGCGGGACAGAATAATGAAAAACTGTTTTTT	CASSVAGQNNEKLFF
TRBV28	TRBJ2-4	-	-	13	TGTGCCAGCAGTTTAGGCAGGGAAAACATTCAGTACTTC	CASSLGRENIQYF
TRBV18	TRBJ2-3	-	-	15	TGTGCCAGCTCACCGATGGGAGGTTCGTTAAATACGCAGTATTTT	CASSPMGGSLNTQYF
TRBV25-1	TRBJ2-7	-	-	13	TGTGCCAGCAGTGAGTGGCAGGACTACGAGCAGTACTTC	CASSEWQDYEQYF
TRBV11-2	TRBJ2-5	-	TRBD2	17	TGTGCCAGCAGCTTAGCGTGGACTAGCGTACACAAAGAGACCCAGTACTTC	CASSLAWTSVHKETQYF
TRBV7-9	TRBJ2-5	-	-	15	TGTGCCAGCAGCTTAGTTGGATCGGGACAAGAGACCCAGTACTTC	CASSLVGSGQETQYF
TRBV5-5	TRBJ2-2	-	TRBD1	16	TGTGCCAGCAGCTCTCACCGGGACAGAAACACCGGGGAGCTGTTTTTT	CASSSHRDRNTGELFF
TRBV3-1/TRBV3-2	TRBJ1-1	-	-	14	TGTGCCAGCAGCCGCCAGGGATTGAACACTGAAGCTTTCTTT	CASSRQGLNTEAFF
TRBV19	TRBJ2-7	-	TRBD2	14	TGTGCCAGTAGTGTTTCTAGCGGGAGGGTCGAGCAGTACTTC	CASSVSSGRVEQYF
TRBV5-5	TRBJ2-1	-	TRBD2	17	TGTGCCAGCAGCTCGTTTACTAGCGGCTTTAACTACAATGAGCAGTTCTTC	CASSSFTSGFNYNEQFF
TRBV27	TRBJ1-2	-	-	14	TGTGCCAGCAGTCTCCGACAGTCTAGAGATGGCTACACCTTC	CASSLRQSRDGYTF
TRBV16	TRBJ1-1	-	TRBD1	16	TGTGCCAGCTCTTATCTGGGACAGGGGACGGGCACTGAAGCTTTCTTT	CASSYLGQGTGTEAFF
TRBV6-4	TRBJ2-3	few	TRBD2	16	TGTGCCAGCAGCGTGACTAGCGGGGGGGCCGGAGATACGCAGTATTTT	CASSVTSGGAGDTQYF
TRBV29-1	TRBJ2-1	-	-	13	TGCAGCGTTGAACTTCAGGTGGGGGCTGAGCAGTTCTTC	CSVELQVGAEQFF
TRBV10-3	TRBJ2-3	-	TRBD1	15	TGTGCCATCAGTGATAGGACAGGTTACACAGATACGCAGTATTTT	CAISDRTGYTDTQYF
TRBV5-6	TRBJ1-6	few	-	15	TGTGCCAGCAGCTTGGCATTCGGCTATAATTCACCCCTCCACTTT	CASSLAFGYNSPLHF
TRBV9	TRBJ2-5	-	-	15	TGTGCCAGCAGCCCCTACGGGGATCGCGGGGAGACCCAGTACTTC	CASSPYGDRGETQYF
TRBV2	TRBJ2-6	-	-	15	TGTGCCAGCAACCGAGACAGCTCTGGGGCCAACGTCCTGACTTTC	CASNRDSSGANVLTF
TRBV9	TRBJ1-3	-	-	17	TGTGCCAGCAGCGAATCTTCGGGAGCGCGCTTGGGAAACACCATATATTTT	CASSESSGARLGNTIYF
TRBV5-1	TRBJ2-5	once	-	15	TGCGCCAGCAGCGTGACGGGACTCGGACAAGAGACCCAGTACTTC	CASSVTGLGQETQYF
TRBV7-6	TRBJ1-1	-	TRBD1	16	TGTGCCAGCAGCTTAGGACAGGGGGTCATGAACACTGAAGCTTTCTTT	CASSLGQGVMNTEAFF
TRBV10-3	TRBJ2-1	-	TRBD2	15	TGTGCCACCAGCCTCCGGGAGGGCCGGGAGAATGAGCAGTTCTTC	CATSLREGRENEQFF
TRBV10-3	TRBJ1-5	few	-	14	TGTGCCATCAGTGACCATTTTAGCAATCAGCCCCAGCATTTT	CAISDHFSNQPQHF
TRBV7-2	TRBJ2-1	-	-	15	TGTGCCAGCAGCTTAGTAACAGGAAACTACAATGAGCAGTTCTTC	CASSLVTGNYNEQFF
TRBV6-1	TRBJ2-5	-	-	15	TGTGCCAGCAGTGAGGTGCGGGGGCTTCAAGAGACCCAGTACTTC	CASSEVRGLQETQYF
TRBV12-3/TRBV12-4	TRBJ1-2	-	-	12	TGTGCCAGCAGTTTGATCCAGGGCGAGTGGTCCTTC	CASSLIQGEWSF
TRBV3-1/TRBV3-2	TRBJ2-7	-	-	16	TGTGCCAGCAGCCACCGGACAGCTAAGAACCTCTACGAGCAGTACTTC	CASSHRTAKNLYEQYF
TRBV20-1	TRBJ1-5	-	TRBD1	13	TGCAGTGCTAGTCTTTTAGGGGGCCAGCCCCAGCATTTT	CSASLLGGQPQHF
TRBV18	TRBJ2-2	few	TRBD2	15	TGTGCCAGCTCACCTTTTCGGACTAGCTCCGGGGAGCTGTTTTTT	CASSPFRTSSGELFF
TRBV28	TRBJ2-3	-	-	16	TGTGCCAGCAGTTTACGTCGGGGGTACATTTCAGATACGCAGTATTTT	CASSLRRGYISDTQYF
TRBV14	TRBJ2-5	few	-	15	TGTGCCAGCAGCCAAGGGACCTACCGGGGGGAGACCCAGTACTTC	CASSQGTYRGETQYF
TRBV5-6	TRBJ1-5	few	TRBD1	19	TGTGCCAGCAGCTTGAGACTTGGAGGACAGGGAGGGAGGAATCAGCCCCAGCATTTT	CASSLRLGGQGGRNQPQHF
TRBV5-1	TRBJ2-3	few	-	16	TGCGCCAGCAGCGCCCTAGGGACTTCTAGCACAGATACGCAGTATTTT	CASSALGTSSTDTQYF
TRBV19	TRBJ2-2	few	-	17	TGTGCCAGCGGACACCGACAGAGATTTATGGGCACCGGGGAGCTGTTTTTT	CASGHRQRFMGTGELFF
TRBV7-2	TRBJ2-6	-	TRBD2	16	TGTGCCAGCAGCCGGACTAGCGGGGCTGGGGCCAACGTCCTGACTTTC	CASSRTSGAGANVLTF
TRBV10-2	TRBJ1-1	-	-	13	TGCGCCAGCAGTGAGCAGGGTGCCACTGAAGCTTTCTTT	CASSEQGATEAFF
TRBV28	TRBJ2-4	once	-	13	TGTGCCAGCAGTTTCGTAGCCAAAAACATTCAGTACTTC	CASSFVAKNIQYF
TRBV24-1	TRBJ2-1	-	TRBD2	14	TGTGCCACCAGTGGGACTAGTTCCTACAATGAGCAGTTCTTC	CATSGTSSYNEQFF
TRBV5-6	TRBJ2-3	-	-	15	TGTGCCAGCAGCCGCCCGCAAGGAGGCACAGATACGCAGTATTTT	CASSRPQGGTDTQYF
TRBV6-1	TRBJ2-2	-	TRBD2	19	TGTGCCAGCAGTGAAAGAGGGCTAGCGGACCTCGCTTACACCGGGGAGCTGTTTTTT	CASSERGLADLAYTGELFF
TRBV27	TRBJ2-3	-	TRBD1	14	TGTGCCAGCAGCAGGGGGAACCCCACAGATACGCAGTATTTT	CASSRGNPTDTQYF
TRBV28	TRBJ2-7	-	TRBD2	15	TGTGCCAGCAGCCGTCGCGGGGGTTCGGGGTACGAGCAGTACTTC	CASSRRGGSGYEQYF
TRBV6-5	TRBJ1-1	-	-	15	TGTGCCAGCAGTTACTCGAAAGGGGGGAACACTGAAGCTTTCTTT	CASSYSKGGNTEAFF